One and the same sample provided the 3 T cell receptor beta chains below, sequenced in a study of cytomegalovirus exposure and HLA in healthy donors. The study ran its PCR with 60 Vbeta and 13 Jbeta primers. Profiled with immunoSEQ multiplex PCR; TCRdb holds only in-frame clones, not every one. The table for this sample gives tens of thousands of clones. The sequenced sample consisted of PBMCs. The receptors come from a man aged 30 to 45 in good health and CMV-seropositive.

CDR3 region: CSVITGQHYEQYF. The CDR3 region has the DNA TGCAGCGTCATCACCGGACAGCACTACGAGCAGTACTTC. The rearrangement joins TRBV29-1 to TRBJ2-7, with D possibly being TRBD1 (6 bases). The CDR3 sequence is 13 residues long. V shed 6 bases and J shed 3 bases, with 15 bases lying between them. The germline gives CDR1 SQVTM, CDR2 ANQGSEA.

About this clone: A junction end diverges from the germline sequence, so it may reflect a read error. V and J are TRBV28 and TRBJ2-1; tentative D call: TRBD1 (6 bases). The CDR3 has 15 residues. Germline CDR1 reads MDHEN; CDR2 reads SYDVKM. CDR3 DNA sequence: TGTGCCAGCAGTTCCGGGACAATCTCCGACAATGAGCAGTTCTTC. This encodes CASSSGTISDNEQFF.

The J gene is TRBJ2-5, the V gene TRBV18; TRBD1 might be the D (5 bases). Germline values: CDR1 KGHSH, CDR2 LQKENI. V lost 3 bases, J lost 0 bases, and 14 bases lay in between. CDR3 length: 16 amino acids. CDR3 nucleotide sequence: TGTGCCAGCTCACCGACTGACAGCACGTACCAAGAGACCCAGTACTTC. This translates into CASSPTDSTYQETQYF.